These 17 T cell receptor beta chains share one sample of origin, sequenced in a study of regulatory T cells in long-lasting Graves disease (dated by TCRdb to about 2021). The protocol used for the library was multiplex PCR. Sequencing was carried out with an Illumina HiSeq 4000. CDR3 regions were amplified by Arm-PCR with iRepertoire HTBI primers to construct TCR beta libraries. TCRdb trimmed the raw reads at Q25, called clones with MiXCR and kept productive beta chains. When rows share a CDR3 protein, they turn into one entry using the most common DNA and genes. A total of about 560,000 distinct CDR3 sequences appear in this sample, about 16% of them only once. The leading ten clones occupy 12% of the sample. The time point label of this sample denotes: newly diagnosed GD, antithyroid drugs for less than 3 months. For both TCR sequencing and RNA sequencing, RNA was extracted from PBMCs in TRIzol.

In addition, the sample was reused for a study of T cells in Graves' hyperthyroidism and ophthalmopathy.

Sequencing used peripheral blood mononuclear cells (PBMCs), obtained at new diagnosis, from a patient treated with antithyroid drugs. The receptors here all came from a man younger than 35 with Graves disease. Donor details come from another sample of the same person, matched by shared clones.

The rearrangement joins TRBV12-3 or TRBV12-4 to TRBJ1-1; D is possibly TRBD1 (5 bases). The CDR3 covers 14 residues. Trimming removed 6 bases at V and 4 bases at J, with 15 bases between. CDR3 in DNA: TGTGCCAGCAGCCTGGGACGGTTGAGCACTGAAGCTTTCTTT. The encoded protein is CASSLGRLSTEAFF.

There are a few counts of this clonotype. Given a much more abundant clone one base away, this may be a read error. V and J are TRBV7-2 and TRBJ2-7; possibly TRBD1 for D (7 bases). Germline V gene sequence: CDR1 SGHTA, CDR2 FQGNSA. V was trimmed by 5 bases and J by 7 bases, leaving 24 bases between them. The CDR3 consists of 16 residues. DNA of the CDR3: TGTGCCAGCAGCAGGGGGCGGGGAAGCTCCTACAATGAGCAGTACTTC. This encodes CASSRGRGSSYNEQYF.

This clonotype occurred many times. The genes are TRBV2 and TRBJ2-7; a weak D match, TRBD2 (5 bases). Trimming cost V 9 bases and J 6 bases, with 21 bases left between them. The CDR3 is made up of 14 amino acids. The germline V gene encodes CDR1 SNHLY and CDR2 FYNNEI. CDR3 in DNA: TGTGCCAGATCCTCCCGGACTCCAAAGGGCGAGCAGTACTTC. Its protein is CARSSRTPKGEQYF.

This clonotype showed up many times. CDR3 residues: CSARQLAGVGSYEQYF. For the CDR3, the DNA is TGCAGTGCTCGTCAACTAGCGGGAGTGGGTTCCTACGAGCAGTACTTC. The chain is built from TRBV20-1 and TRBJ2-7; 11 bases fit TRBD2. The CDR3 totals 16 residues. In germline, CDR1 is DFQATT, CDR2 SNEGSKA (reference sequence). Germline trimming cut 5 bases from V and 1 base from J; bases unmatched to any gene: 10.

The chain joins TRBV10-3 to TRBJ2-1, with 7 bases that match TRBD1. CDR1 ENHRY and CDR2 SYGVKD come from the germline V gene. Germline trimming cut 8 bases from V and 3 bases from J; bases unmatched to any gene: 10. CDR3 length: 15 residues. CDR3 nucleotide sequence: TGTGCCATCCACCCCGGGGACAGTAGCTACAATGAGCAGTTCTTC. This translates into CAIHPGDSSYNEQFF.

This clonotype was counted a few times. This rearrangement joins TRBV9 to TRBJ2-3, with 8 bases fitting TRBD2. The CDR3 is 16 amino acids. V lost 3 bases, J lost 4 bases, and 10 bases stayed unmatched. Germline V gene sequence: CDR1 SGDLS, CDR2 YYNGEE. The CDR3 here is CASSASGTRRADTQYF. CDR3 coding DNA: TGTGCCAGCAGCGCATCCGGGACTAGAAGGGCAGATACGCAGTATTTT.

This clonotype was seen many times. CDR3 coding DNA: TGTGCCAGCAGCCAAGAGTATTACACTGAAGCTTTCTTT. This encodes CASSQEYYTEAFF. The chain couples TRBV3-1 to TRBJ1-1, with D unclear. V dropped 0 bases and J dropped 3 bases, with 5 bases sitting between them. There are 13 residues in the CDR3. The germline V gene has CDR1 LGHDT and CDR2 YNNKEL (reference sequence).

This clonotype has ten or more counts. The CDR3: CASSLGGSGNQETQYF. The CDR3, as DNA: TGTGCCAGCAGCCTGGGTGGTAGCGGCAACCAAGAGACCCAGTACTTC. The V gene is TRBV12-3 or TRBV12-4, the J gene TRBJ2-5; a weak D match, TRBD2 (6 bases). V was clipped by 6 bases and J by 0 bases, with 17 bases between them. CDR3 size: 16 residues.

This clonotype has more than one count but fewer than ten. An end of the junction differs from the germline gene, which may be a read error. The CDR3 protein is CSATRETPNTETFF. The CDR3 DNA reads TGCAGCGCGACCCGGGAGACACCTAACACTGAAACTTTCTTT. The rearrangement uses TRBV29-1 and TRBJ1-1, with no clear D. The germline CDR1 and CDR2 sequences are SQVTM and ANQGSEA. The CDR3 covers 14 residues.

This clonotype was seen repeatedly, ten times or more. The chain uses TRBV20-1 and TRBJ2-3; perhaps TRBD2 as D (6 bases). This CDR3 has 15 residues. Germline CDR1 DFQATT, CDR2 SNEGSKA (reference sequence). The CDR3 DNA follows: TGCAGCCCCCGAGGAGGGGCCGAGGGTCCAGATACGCAGTATTTT. Translated: CSPRGGAEGPDTQYF.

This clonotype was seen only a few times. The chain recombines TRBV19 with TRBJ2-5; D unclear. Germline CDR1 and CDR2: LNHDA and SQIVND (reference sequence). The CDR3 covers 14 residues. Trimming removed 1 base at V and 5 bases at J, with 11 bases between. The CDR3 coding sequence is TGTGCCAGTAGTATAGTCCTAGTCGGCGAGACCCAGTACTTC. This translates into CASSIVLVGETQYF.

At least ten counts were recorded for this clonotype. The chain employs TRBV6-2 or TRBV6-3 and TRBJ1-4; 7 bases match TRBD1. This CDR3 is built from 15 residues. V shed 4 bases and J 5 bases; nucleotides not matched to a gene: 7. The V gene's germline CDR1 is MNHEY and CDR2 SVGEGT. CDR3 bases: TGTGCCAGCAGTTCAGACAGGGTGGGGAATGAAAAACTGTTTTTT. This sequence encodes CASSSDRVGNEKLFF.

This clonotype has ten or more counts. V usage is TRBV5-1 and J usage is TRBJ2-7, with 10 nucleotides matching TRBD1. CDR1 and CDR2 (germline): SGHRS, YFSETQ. CDR3 length: 15 residues. V was pared by 4 bases and J by 2 bases, with 6 bases of the junction left unmatched. CDR3 amino acids: CASSARQGATYEQYF. CDR3 in DNA: TGCGCCAGCAGCGCAAGACAGGGGGCCACCTACGAGCAGTACTTC.

The chain links TRBV5-6 to TRBJ1-1; D is uncertain. CDR1 SGHDT and CDR2 YYEEEE come from the germline V gene. The V and J ends lost 0 bases and 6 bases respectively, with 15 bases between them. This CDR3 is 15 amino acids long. CDR3 loop: CASSLETGGDPEAFF. For the CDR3, the DNA is TGTGCCAGCAGCTTGGAGACGGGTGGGGATCCTGAAGCTTTCTTT.

This clonotype was observed a few times. The V gene is TRBV9, the J gene TRBJ1-4; D uncertain. The germline V and J ends were trimmed by 0 bases and 4 bases, with 13 bases remaining between them. This CDR3 contains 16 residues. Germline lookup yields CDR1 SGDLS and CDR2 YYNGEE. For the CDR3, the DNA is TGTGCCAGCAGCGTAGGCTCCGGGCGCGGTAATGAAAAACTGTTTTTT. Protein sequence: CASSVGSGRGNEKLFF.

The chain carries TRBV30 and TRBJ1-4, with a weak D call TRBD1 (5 bases). Between the trimmed V and J ends, which lost 0 bases and 7 bases, there was a span of 15 bases. From germline, CDR1 is GTSNPN and CDR2 SVGIG (reference sequence). The CDR3 covers 15 residues. CDR3 in DNA: TGTGCCTGGAGTGTAGGAGCCGGGGCGGCTGAAAAACTGTTTTTT. It is translated as CAWSVGAGAAEKLFF.

The J gene is TRBJ2-7, the V gene TRBV19; D might be TRBD2 (6 bases). Deletions cut 6 bases from V and 3 bases from J, with 21 bases between. Germline V gene lookup returns CDR1 LNHDA and CDR2 SQIVND (reference sequence). The CDR3 is 16 residues long. Here the CDR3 DNA reads TGTGCCAGTAGGCAGGGTGTCATCGGGAGAATCTACGAGCAGTACTTC. Its protein is CASRQGVIGRIYEQYF. Based on the CDR3 plus reference TRBV19 and TRBJ2-7, the full variable domain is DGGITQSPKYLFRKEGQNVTLSCEQNLNHDAMYWYRQDPGQGLRLIYYSQIVNDFQKGDIAEGYSVSREKKESFPLTVTSAQKNPTAFYLCASRQGVIGRIYEQYFGPGTRLTVT.